This entry describes one T cell receptor (beta chain). This clone's antigen is unknown. The record has no base qualities; no much larger clone is one base away. For each enrolled patient, mismatch repair deficiency was established using either polymerase chain reaction or immunohistochemistry. TCR sequencing was performed for three patients who responded to pembrolizumab therapy. In the phase II trial, pembrolizumab PD-1 blockade was tested prospectively in advanced mismatch repair-deficient cancers, no matter which tissue of origin the cancers came from. Peripheral blood T cell samples were gathered serially, both before PD-1 blockade started and at multiple time points afterward. Blood sampling times were reported as weeks after the first pembrolizumab dose. This sample was included in a study of PD-1 blockade in mismatch repair-deficient tumors (TCRdb year 2017). At the level of the whole study: The trial enrolled 65 to 100 consecutive patients with over 10 mismatch repair-deficient cancer types between 2013 and 2016, all previously treated and progressing. Deep sequencing of TCR CDR3 regions was used to track tumor-associated T cell clones in peripheral blood of patients responding to PD-1 blockade. Results and caveats for the whole study, not just this receptor: Tumor-resident clones, often undetectable in blood before treatment, expanded rapidly after pembrolizumab and then contracted, generally before radiologic responses.

The library was prepared using the immunoSEQ multiplex PCR assay. TCRdb took over this immuneACCESS table, retaining in-frame rearrangements with V and J assigned. Such tables are incomplete; in checked studies, under half of the missing clones stem from an unresolved V gene, and the remainder is unexplained. The sample table lists under 50,000 clones, roughly 88% of them with a count of one. Around 0.99% of the sample goes to the ten largest clones. Trimming removed 1 base from V and 10 bases from J, leaving 8 bases between the germline ends. The CDR3 sequence holds 13 residues, the cysteine and phenylalanine included. Of all the DNA, just the CDR3 is kept, 39 bases in frame from base 1. CDR1 MNHEY and CDR2 SVGAGI were looked up in the germline V gene.

The clonotype was recovered from an adult with mismatch repair-deficient cancer. Sequencing used PBMCs, obtained 38 weeks after starting pembrolizumab. The sequence links TRBV6-5 to TRBJ1-6, with no reliable assignment of the D segment. This receptor has the CDR3 CASSYLNASPLHF. The DNA reads TGTGCCAGCAGTTACTTAAACGCGTCACCCCTCCACTTT.